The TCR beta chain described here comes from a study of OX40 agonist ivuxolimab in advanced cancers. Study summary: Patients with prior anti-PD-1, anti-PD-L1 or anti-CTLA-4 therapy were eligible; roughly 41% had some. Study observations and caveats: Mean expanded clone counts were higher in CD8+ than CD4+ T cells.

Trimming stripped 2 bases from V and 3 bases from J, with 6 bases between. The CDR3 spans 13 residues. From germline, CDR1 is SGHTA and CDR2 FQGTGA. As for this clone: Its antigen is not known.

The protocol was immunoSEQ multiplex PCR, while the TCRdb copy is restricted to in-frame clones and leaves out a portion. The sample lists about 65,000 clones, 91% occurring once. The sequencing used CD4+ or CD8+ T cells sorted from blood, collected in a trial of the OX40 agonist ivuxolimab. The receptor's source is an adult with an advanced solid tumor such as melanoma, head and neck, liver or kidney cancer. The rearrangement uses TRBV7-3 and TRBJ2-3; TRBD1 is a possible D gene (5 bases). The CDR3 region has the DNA TGTGCCAGCAGCTTACAGGGAACAGATACGCAGTATTTT. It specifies CASSLQGTDTQYF.